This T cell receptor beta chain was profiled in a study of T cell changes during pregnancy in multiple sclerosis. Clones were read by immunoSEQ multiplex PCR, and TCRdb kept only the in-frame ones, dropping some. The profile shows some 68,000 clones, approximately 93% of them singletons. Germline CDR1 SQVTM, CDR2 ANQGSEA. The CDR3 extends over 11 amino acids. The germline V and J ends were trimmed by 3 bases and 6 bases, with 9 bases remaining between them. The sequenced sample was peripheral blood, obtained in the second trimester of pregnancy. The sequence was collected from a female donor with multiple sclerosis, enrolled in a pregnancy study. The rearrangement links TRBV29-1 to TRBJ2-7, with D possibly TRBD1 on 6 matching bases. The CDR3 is CSVDRGREQYF. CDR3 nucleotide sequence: TGCAGCGTTGACAGGGGTCGCGAGCAGTACTTC.